The next 18 T cell receptor beta chains were all read from a single sample in a study of molecular identifiers for immune sequencing clone quantification. TCRdb re-called the PCR reads through MiXCR, storing one row per CDR3 protein. The data contain approximately 500,000 distinct CDR3 sequences, around 23% of them singletons. Sequenced sample: naive CD8+ T cells from blood, with Jurkat cell RNA spiked in. Documented subset: FACS-sorted CD8+CD4-CCR7+CD45RA+ naive T cells. Every receptor here comes from a human donor in good health. Some libraries in this study had Jurkat cell RNA spiked in.

The V and J genes are TRBV5-6 and TRBJ2-7; D is perhaps TRBD1 or TRBD2 (5 bases each). CDR3 length: 14 residues. The V end lost 5 bases, the J end lost 11 bases, and 23 bases lay between the germline ends. CDR1 and CDR2 from the germline V gene are SGHDT and YYEEEE. In DNA form, the CDR3 reads TGTGCCAGCAGTTACGAGGGGACGGTGAGCTCGAAGTACTTC. Translated, it gives CASSYEGTVSSKYF. The entire variable domain, with the rest obtained from reference TRBV5-6 and TRBJ2-7, is as follows: DAGVTQSPTHLIKTRGQQVTLRCSPKSGHDTVSWYQQALGQGPQFIFQYYEEEERQRGNFPDRFSGHQFPNYSSELNVNALLLGDSALYLCASSYEGTVSSKYFGPGTRLTVT.

This clonotype was observed at least ten times. The V gene is TRBV5-1, the J gene TRBJ2-5; TRBD2 matches at 8 bases. CDR3 length: 16 residues. CDR1 is SGHRS, CDR2 YFSETQ, per germline. V gave up 1 base and J gave up 1 base; unmatched junction bases: 6. The CDR3 DNA is TGCGCCAGCAGCTTGATGAGCGGGAGACTCCAAGAGACCCAGTACTTC. As protein: CASSLMSGRLQETQYF.

In this sample, this clonotype turned up many times. This chain joins TRBV7-2 and TRBJ2-7; unclear D gene. Germline CDR1 reads SGHTA; CDR2 reads FQGNSA. V lost 5 bases, J lost 3 bases, and 11 bases lay in between. The CDR3 extends over 13 amino acids. The CDR3 is CASSPGPLYEQYF. CDR3 bases: TGTGCCAGCAGCCCCGGGCCCCTCTACGAGCAGTACTTC.

In its sample, this clonotype was seen a few times. The rearrangement uses TRBV28 and TRBJ2-7; tentative D call: TRBD2 (6 bases). This CDR3 is 15 amino acids long. Trimming left V 2 bases short and J 3 bases short, with 14 bases between. In germline, CDR1 is MDHEN, CDR2 SYDVKM. CDR3 sequence reads: CASSLSTSSYYEQYF. CDR3 DNA: TGTGCCAGCAGTTTAAGTACTAGCTCCTACTACGAGCAGTACTTC.

This sequence joins TRBV20-1 and TRBJ2-5, with D possibly being TRBD2 (6 bases). V dropped 5 bases and J dropped 3 bases, with 10 bases sitting between them. Per germline, CDR1 DFQATT and CDR2 SNEGSKA (reference sequence). The CDR3 extends over 12 amino acids. The CDR3 loop reads CSAGGTKETQYF. The CDR3, as DNA: TGCAGTGCTGGCGGGACCAAAGAGACCCAGTACTTC.

This clonotype was counted a few times. The chain has TRBV19 and TRBJ1-5; D is possibly TRBD1 (6 bases). The V end was cut by 5 bases, the J end by 6 bases, with 11 bases between. The germline V gene has CDR1 LNHDA and CDR2 SQIVND (reference sequence). The CDR3 loop spans 13 amino acids. DNA for the CDR3: TGTGCCAGTAGTCCTCAGGGGCGTCAGCCCCAGCATTTT. As protein: CASSPQGRQPQHF.

This clonotype was observed at least ten times. The rearrangement joins TRBV7-9 to TRBJ1-1; the D gene is possibly TRBD1 (6 bases). The germline CDR1 and CDR2 sequences are SEHNR and FQNEAQ (reference sequence). V shed 8 bases and J shed 5 bases, with 15 bases lying between them. This CDR3 spans 13 amino acids. The CDR3: CASFWGANTEAFF. In DNA, the CDR3 is TGTGCCAGCTTTTGGGGGGCCAATACTGAAGCTTTCTTT.

Ten or more counts support this clonotype. This rearrangement joins TRBV15 to TRBJ2-7, with 7 bases identical to TRBD1. J was trimmed by 3 bases and V by 1 base; bases with no gene match: 0. The V gene's germline CDR1 is LNHNV and CDR2 YYDKDF (reference sequence). This CDR3 contains 13 residues. CDR3 loop: CATSRGDSYEQYF. CDR3 in DNA: TGTGCCACCAGCAGAGGGGACAGCTACGAGCAGTACTTC.

This rearrangement joins TRBV7-9 to TRBJ1-3, with D tentatively TRBD1 (6 bases). The germline V gene encodes CDR1 SEHNR and CDR2 FQNEAQ (reference sequence). The CDR3 is made up of 16 amino acids. V was shortened by 5 bases and J by 0 bases, with 14 bases between the two germline ends. As DNA, the CDR3 is TGTGCCAGCAGCCGCCCACGGGGGCTCTCTGGAAACACCATATATTTT. This translates into CASSRPRGLSGNTIYF. Looking up the rest from reference TRBV7-9 and TRBJ1-3 gives the full variable domain: DTGVSQNPRHKITKRGQNVTFRCDPISEHNRLYWYRQTLGQGPEFLTYFQNEAQLEKSRLLSDRFSAERPKGSFSTLEIQRTEQGDSAMYLCASSRPRGLSGNTIYFGEGSWLTVV.

Of note for this clonotype: The junction departs from the called germline gene at one end, perhaps through a read error. This rearrangement joins TRBV20-1 to TRBJ2-7, with TRBD1 as a possible D gene (5 bases). The germline V gene has CDR1 DFQATT and CDR2 SNEGSKA (reference sequence). CDR3 size: 11 residues. CDR3 DNA: TGCAGTGCTAGACAGGGCTACGAGCAGTGCTTC. It encodes CSARQGYEQCF.

This chain uses TRBV13 with TRBJ2-7; D might be TRBD2 (6 bases). From germline, CDR1 is PRHDT and CDR2 FYEKMQ (reference sequence). The CDR3 loop spans 14 amino acids. The ends were cut back, 8 bases at V and 5 bases at J, with 19 bases in the middle. This chain's CDR3 is CASGNSGVSHEQYF. The CDR3 nucleotides read TGTGCCAGCGGTAATTCGGGGGTTTCCCACGAGCAGTACTTC.

This clonotype has only a few counts. V gene TRBV25-1 combines with J gene TRBJ2-1, with D unresolved. Trimming removed 2 bases at V and 6 bases at J, with 5 bases between. The germline V gene encodes CDR1 MGHDK and CDR2 SYGVNS. This CDR3 comprises 12 residues. CDR3 amino acids: CASSEQGNEQFF. The CDR3 DNA is TGTGCCAGCAGTGAACAAGGCAATGAGCAGTTCTTC.

At least ten counts were recorded for this clonotype. The genes are TRBV5-5 and TRBJ1-1; perhaps TRBD1 as D (5 bases). This CDR3 spans 12 amino acids. The germline CDR1 and CDR2 sequences are SGHKS and YYEKEE (reference sequence). Trimming left V 4 bases short and J 6 bases short, with 10 bases between. CDR3 sequence reads: CASSVGGPEAFF. Written as DNA, the CDR3 is TGTGCCAGCAGCGTGGGGGGACCTGAAGCTTTCTTT.

This chain links TRBV11-2 with TRBJ2-5; 11 bases match TRBD2. Germline V gene sequence: CDR1 SGHAT, CDR2 FQNNGV. The CDR3 spans 17 residues. Germline trimming cut 0 bases from V and 0 bases from J; bases unmatched to any gene: 3. The DNA of the CDR3 is TGTGCCAGCAGCTTAGAGGCTAGCGGGGGGCACCAAGAGACCCAGTACTTC. It yields the protein CASSLEASGGHQETQYF.

A remark on this clonotype: One end of the junction is discordant with germline, which a read error may explain. The chain is built from TRBV7-6 and TRBJ1-5, with D perhaps TRBD1 (6 bases). Germline values: CDR1 SGHVS, CDR2 FNYEAQ. The CDR3 is 15 residues long. CDR3 residues: CARSLAGGANQPQHF. The DNA of the CDR3 is TGTGCCCGCAGCTTAGCCGGGGGGGCCAATCAGCCCCAGCATTTT.

This clonotype occurred a few times. The chain links TRBV19 to TRBJ2-6; 11 bases are shared with TRBD1. This CDR3 spans 15 amino acids. The V segment lost 6 bases and the J segment 2 bases; nucleotides outside the gene matches: 0. The V gene's germline CDR1 is LNHDA and CDR2 SQIVND (reference sequence). In DNA form, the CDR3 reads TGTGCCAGTAGGGACAGGGGGCCTGGGGCCAACGTCCTGACTTTC. This sequence encodes CASRDRGPGANVLTF.

This clonotype was detected ten times or more. V usage is TRBV7-9 and J usage is TRBJ2-1; 11 nucleotides agree with TRBD2. V dropped 4 bases and J dropped 9; count of bases not matched to a gene: 11. This CDR3 comprises 16 residues. Per germline, CDR1 SEHNR and CDR2 FQNEAQ (reference sequence). In DNA, the CDR3 is TGTGCCAGCAGCTCCATTAGCGGGAGGGCCGCCGGTGAGCAGTTCTTC. This codes for CASSSISGRAAGEQFF.

To note about this clonotype: Given a much more abundant clone one base away, this may be a read error. This CDR3 fails to terminate in the conserved phenylalanine or tryptophan, so it likely reflects a read error. The rearrangement uses TRBV6-2 or TRBV6-3 and TRBJ1-5; the D is unclear. Germline CDR1 reads MNHEY; CDR2 reads SVGEGT. The CDR3 is 10 residues long. V was clipped by 8 bases and J by 5 bases, with 4 bases between them. In DNA form, the CDR3 reads TGTGCCAGCGGTGATCAGCCCCAGCATCTT. Residues: CASGDQPQHL.